A single sample gave rise to the 30 T cell receptor beta chains below, sequenced in a study of regulatory T cells in long-lasting Graves disease. Libraries of TCR beta came from iRepertoire HTBI primers plus Arm-PCR of CDR3 regions. Using its own MiXCR run on the multiplex PCR reads, TCRdb lists one record per CDR3 protein. The profile shows about 520,000 distinct CDR3 sequences, about 11% of them singletons. Stated time point: newly diagnosed GD, antithyroid drugs for less than 3 months. Generation of the TCR library employed RNA extracted from PBMCs. These same data were also listed under a study on T cells in Graves' hyperthyroidism and ophthalmopathy.

Sequences were derived from peripheral blood mononuclear cells (PBMCs), sampled at new diagnosis, from a patient treated with antithyroid drugs. These receptors all come from a woman in her 30s with Graves disease.

This clonotype was found many times. The chain links TRBV6-5 to TRBJ2-1, with D tentatively TRBD2 (5 bases). The CDR3 extends over 16 amino acids. The V end lost 2 bases, the J end lost 6 bases, and 17 bases lay between the germline ends. The germline V gene encodes CDR1 MNHEY and CDR2 SVGAGI. The CDR3 bases are TGTGCCAGCAGTTACGAAAGCGCCCGAGGGTCCAATGAGCAGTTCTTC. This sequence encodes CASSYESARGSNEQFF.

In its sample, this clonotype was seen many times. The chain couples TRBV18 to TRBJ1-1; D gene uncertain. Germline CDR1 reads KGHSH; CDR2 reads LQKENI. Trimming cost V 3 bases and J 0 bases, with 14 bases left between them. This CDR3 is built from 16 residues. In DNA form, the CDR3 reads TGTGCCAGCTCACCCAGAAAAGGACCCATGAACACTGAAGCTTTCTTT. As protein: CASSPRKGPMNTEAFF.

This clonotype was detected many times. This rearrangement joins TRBV6-2 or TRBV6-3 to TRBJ2-3; D possibly corresponds to TRBD1 (5 bases). The CDR3 runs to 12 residues. Looked up from germline, CDR1 is MNHEY and CDR2 is SVGEGT. Trimming took off 6 bases at V and 4 bases at J, with 8 bases between the two ends. The CDR3 nucleotides read TGTGCCAGCAGCGAACAGGCAGATACGCAGTATTTT. Its translation is CASSEQADTQYF.

The sample holds a few counts of this clonotype. The chain combines TRBV19 with TRBJ2-3, with D unresolved. This CDR3 has 13 residues. V was cut by 6 bases and J by 1 base, with 8 bases left in between. CDR1 LNHDA and CDR2 SQIVND come from the germline V gene (reference sequence). CDR3: CASRQAGTDTQYF. The DNA for the CDR3 is TGTGCCAGTAGGCAGGCGGGCACAGATACGCAGTATTTT.

This clonotype came up many times. The V gene is TRBV2, the J gene TRBJ2-3, with 9 bases identical to TRBD2. With 6 bases clipped from V and 4 bases from J, the junction kept 20 bases outside the gene matches. The CDR3 covers 19 residues. The germline V gene has CDR1 SNHLY and CDR2 FYNNEI. The CDR3 spells CASRRGIAGVLQLADTQYF. CDR3 DNA sequence: TGTGCCAGCAGGAGGGGGATAGCGGGAGTGCTACAATTGGCAGATACGCAGTATTTT.

At least ten counts were recorded for this clonotype. V usage is TRBV11-2 and J usage is TRBJ2-1; TRBD2 aligns across 9 bases. The CDR3 sequence is 16 residues long. V lost 4 bases, J lost 0 bases, and 4 bases stayed unmatched. The germline gives CDR1 SGHAT, CDR2 FQNNGV. CDR3 in DNA: TGTGCCAGCAGCTCCCTAGCGGGACGCTCCTACAATGAGCAGTTCTTC. It codes for CASSSLAGRSYNEQFF.

This clonotype was detected only a few times. In DNA form, the CDR3 reads TGTGCCTGGAGTTTTGAGGACAGGAATTCACCCCTCCACTTT. This translates into CAWSFEDRNSPLHF. This chain uses TRBV30 with TRBJ1-6; 7 nucleotides align to TRBD1. V lost 2 bases, J lost 7 bases, and 5 bases stayed unmatched. The germline gives CDR1 GTSNPN, CDR2 SVGIG (reference sequence). The CDR3 extends over 14 amino acids.

This clonotype was observed a handful of times. J is TRBJ1-3 and V is TRBV6-1; D gene unclear. V lost 8 bases and J lost 0, with 17 bases in between. The germline gives CDR1 MNHNS, CDR2 SASEGT. The CDR3 covers 16 residues. The CDR3: CASQRRFLSSGNTIYF. In DNA, the CDR3 is TGTGCCAGCCAAAGACGGTTTCTAAGCTCTGGAAACACCATATATTTT.

The CDR3 sequence: CASSEQGFYRPQHF. The CDR3 region has the DNA TGTGCCAGCAGCGAACAGGGATTTTATCGGCCCCAGCATTTT. V gene TRBV7-2 combines with J gene TRBJ1-5, with D possibly matching TRBD1 (6 bases). The germline V gene encodes CDR1 SGHTA and CDR2 FQGNSA. V lost 5 bases, J lost 9 bases, and 17 bases lay in between. The CDR3 has 14 amino acids.

CDR3 sequence: CASAPGQNYGYTF. DNA for the CDR3: TGTGCCAGCGCTCCGGGACAGAACTATGGCTACACCTTC. The chain is built from TRBV11-2 and TRBJ1-2; TRBD1 matches at 7 bases. The CDR3 spans 13 residues. The V gene's germline CDR1 is SGHAT and CDR2 FQNNGV. V shed 8 bases and J 2 bases; nucleotides not matched to a gene: 5.

In its sample, this clonotype was seen many times. V is TRBV2 and J is TRBJ1-1; TRBD1 might be the D (6 bases). Trimming shortened V by 11 bases and J by 5 bases, and 15 bases separated the two germline ends. Germline values: CDR1 SNHLY, CDR2 FYNNEI. The CDR3 totals 12 residues. CDR3 nucleotide sequence: TGTGCCGACAAGGGGGAAGTAACTGAAGCTTTCTTT. Translated, it gives CADKGEVTEAFF.

This clonotype was detected many times. The chain employs TRBV3-1 and TRBJ2-5, with D hard to call. Germline V CDR1 and CDR2: LGHDT, YNNKEL (reference sequence). Trimming stripped 4 bases from V and 0 bases from J, with 12 bases between. This CDR3 contains 15 residues. CDR3 protein: CASSPLYSYQETQYF. In nucleotides, the CDR3 is TGTGCCAGCAGCCCGCTCTACAGTTACCAAGAGACCCAGTACTTC.

This clonotype has at least ten counts. This chain links TRBV3-1 with TRBJ1-1; possibly TRBD1 for D (5 bases). CDR3 length equals 16 residues. Germline CDR1 and CDR2: LGHDT and YNNKEL (reference sequence). The V gene lost 1 base and the J gene lost 3 bases, with 15 bases spanning the gap. The CDR3 region is CASSQVRGGGHTEAFF. The CDR3 DNA sequence: TGTGCCAGCAGCCAAGTAAGGGGCGGGGGTCACACTGAAGCTTTCTTT.

This clonotype was seen many times. This chain links TRBV30 with TRBJ1-1, with 7 bases fitting TRBD1. V gave up 4 bases and J gave up 5 bases; unmatched junction bases: 4. This CDR3 has 12 residues. Per the germline V gene, CDR1 is GTSNPN and CDR2 is SVGIG (reference sequence). This chain's CDR3 is CAWKGAWTEAFF. CDR3 DNA: TGTGCCTGGAAGGGGGCTTGGACTGAAGCTTTCTTT.

Only a few counts were recorded for this clonotype. This chain joins TRBV5-5 and TRBJ1-5, with D unresolved. From germline, CDR1 is SGHKS and CDR2 YYEKEE (reference sequence). The CDR3 loop spans 16 amino acids. The V end lost 2 bases, the J end lost 2 bases, and 14 bases lay between the germline ends. This CDR3 reads CASSFGPSEGNQPQHF. The CDR3 DNA reads TGTGCCAGCAGCTTCGGACCCAGCGAGGGCAATCAGCCCCAGCATTTT.

This clonotype has at least ten counts. The V and J genes are TRBV15 and TRBJ2-7; weak D call: TRBD2 (7 bases). CDR3 size: 15 residues. Trimming cost V 3 bases and J 1 base, with 13 bases left between them. Germline V lookup: CDR1 LNHNV, CDR2 YYDKDF (reference sequence). CDR3 coding DNA: TGTGCCACCAGCAGGGGGGGGCGCTTTTCCTACGAGCAGTACTTC. It specifies CATSRGGRFSYEQYF.

This clonotype was detected a few times. The rearrangement joins TRBV7-8 to TRBJ2-3; 7 nucleotides match TRBD2. The germline V gene encodes CDR1 SGHVS and CDR2 FQNEAQ. With V trimmed by 5 bases and J by 14 bases, 16 bases remained unmatched. This CDR3 contains 14 residues. Written as DNA, the CDR3 is TGTGCCAGCAGCCGTTGGGGGGGAGAGGTTTGGGGGTATTTT. Amino acid sequence: CASSRWGGEVWGYF.

This clonotype was recorded many times. The chain carries TRBV28 and TRBJ2-7; D possibly matches TRBD1 or TRBD2 (5 bases each). V lost 6 bases, J lost 3 bases, and 12 bases lay in between. This CDR3 region has 13 residues. Germline CDR1 reads MDHEN; CDR2 reads SYDVKM. The CDR3 reads CASRIGGGYEQYF. CDR3 coding DNA: TGTGCCAGCAGAATTGGTGGGGGCTACGAGCAGTACTTC.

This clonotype was counted at least ten times. The rearrangement uses TRBV5-1 and TRBJ1-1; 8 bases line up with TRBD1. Germline CDR1 reads SGHRS; CDR2 reads YFSETQ. The CDR3 is made up of 14 amino acids. Unmatched junction bases numbered 8, after V lost 5 bases and J lost 5 bases. The CDR3 coding sequence is TGCGCCAGCAGGGTAACTACAGGGGGAACTGAAGCTTTCTTT. Its protein product is CASRVTTGGTEAFF.

The table lists this clonotype with many counts. V usage is TRBV7-9 and J usage is TRBJ1-4; 7 positions agree with TRBD1. The CDR3 is 15 amino acids. From germline, CDR1 is SEHNR and CDR2 FQNEAQ (reference sequence). Unmatched junction bases numbered 7, after V lost 5 bases and J lost 4 bases. CDR3 bases: TGTGCCAGCAGCCCGACAGGGCGAGATAATGAAAAACTGTTTTTT. Translated: CASSPTGRDNEKLFF.

This clonotype was observed at least ten times. The chain combines TRBV12-3 or TRBV12-4 with TRBJ1-5; TRBD1 matches 7 bases. With 6 bases clipped from V and 2 bases from J, the junction kept 7 bases outside the gene matches. CDR3 size: 15 residues. DNA of the CDR3: TGTGCCAGCAGAAACACAGGGGTGGGCAATCAGCCCCAGCATTTT. Its translation: CASRNTGVGNQPQHF.

In its sample, this clonotype was seen many times. The J gene is TRBJ2-7, the V gene TRBV27, with D tentatively TRBD1 (5 bases). There are 16 residues in the CDR3. V lost 0 bases, J lost 2 bases, and 14 bases lay in between. CDR1 MNHEY and CDR2 SMNVEV come from the germline V gene (reference sequence). The CDR3 here is CASSLSEQQVTYEQYF. The CDR3 DNA reads as TGTGCCAGCAGTTTATCCGAACAACAGGTTACCTACGAGCAGTACTTC.

Ten or more counts support this clonotype. J is TRBJ2-5 and V is TRBV28; 9 nucleotides line up with TRBD1. CDR3 length: 12 residues. Germline CDR1 is MDHEN and CDR2 is SYDVKM. V lost 10 bases to trimming and J lost 4 bases; unmatched junction nucleotides: 4. The CDR3 sequence is CATTGGAETQYF. The CDR3 bases are TGTGCCACCACAGGGGGCGCAGAGACCCAGTACTTC.

The sample holds many counts of this clonotype. The rearrangement uses TRBV5-6 and TRBJ2-7, with 9 nucleotides matching TRBD1. The CDR3 consists of 15 residues. With 0 bases clipped from V and 2 bases from J, the junction kept 3 bases outside the gene matches. Germline assignment: CDR1 SGHDT and CDR2 YYEEEE. This chain's CDR3 is CASSLGDRETYEQYF. Here the CDR3 DNA reads TGTGCCAGCAGCTTGGGGGACAGGGAAACCTACGAGCAGTACTTC.

This clonotype was found many times. The J gene is TRBJ2-7, the V gene TRBV9, with a tentative D call TRBD1 (6 bases). Trimming left V 3 bases short and J 2 bases short, with 15 bases between. Germline V gene lookup returns CDR1 SGDLS and CDR2 YYNGEE. This CDR3 contains 15 residues. The CDR3 region is CASSAGVTEAYEQYF. The CDR3 coding sequence is TGTGCCAGCAGCGCAGGGGTTACAGAGGCCTACGAGCAGTACTTC.

Comment on this clonotype: A read error is possible here, since a much larger clone lies one base away. This chain joins TRBV2 and TRBJ1-4; a possible D gene is TRBD1 (6 bases). The J call may be in error: the DNA end matches TRBJ1-6 better. The germline gives CDR1 SNHLY, CDR2 FYNNEI. The CDR3 runs to 15 residues. The CDR3 sequence is CASSGTVARNSLLHF. The CDR3 DNA is TGTGCCAGCAGTGGGACAGTTGCCCGTAATTCACTCCTCCACTTT.

A few counts support this clonotype. This rearrangement joins TRBV6-1 to TRBJ2-7; D might be TRBD1 (6 bases). This CDR3 has 18 residues. The V and J ends lost 1 base and 0 bases respectively, with 19 bases between them. CDR1 MNHNS and CDR2 SASEGT come from the germline V gene. The CDR3 loop is CASSEVFFRRGISYEQYF. The CDR3 region has the DNA TGTGCCAGCAGTGAAGTCTTCTTCAGAAGGGGGATCTCCTACGAGCAGTACTTC.

This clonotype was recorded many times. The V and J genes are TRBV27 and TRBJ1-1, with 9 bases identical to TRBD1. Germline V gives CDR1 MNHEY, CDR2 SMNVEV (reference sequence). Losses at the gene ends were 8 bases for V and 0 bases for J; bases not matched to a gene: 10. The CDR3 extends over 16 amino acids. The CDR3, as DNA: TGTGCCAGCTCACAGGGGGCAGGGTTAGTGAACACTGAAGCTTTCTTT. Translation: CASSQGAGLVNTEAFF.

This clonotype was detected many times. The J gene is TRBJ1-4, the V gene TRBV20-1; unclear D gene. Germline V gene sequence: CDR1 DFQATT, CDR2 SNEGSKA (reference sequence). V lost 0 bases and J lost 7, with 15 bases in between. The CDR3 covers 15 residues. The CDR3 nucleotides are TGCAGTGCTAGAGATCCTGCAGGCCCGGGTGAAAAACTGTTTTTT. Its translation: CSARDPAGPGEKLFF.

This clonotype was observed at least ten times. The chain combines TRBV18 with TRBJ1-3; D unresolved. With 2 bases removed from V and 2 bases from J, the gap between germline ends came to 10 bases. This CDR3 region has 15 residues. Germline values: CDR1 KGHSH, CDR2 LQKENI. The chain's CDR3 is CASSPSPSTGNTIYF. The DNA for the CDR3 is TGTGCCAGCTCACCATCCCCGTCTACTGGAAACACCATATATTTT.